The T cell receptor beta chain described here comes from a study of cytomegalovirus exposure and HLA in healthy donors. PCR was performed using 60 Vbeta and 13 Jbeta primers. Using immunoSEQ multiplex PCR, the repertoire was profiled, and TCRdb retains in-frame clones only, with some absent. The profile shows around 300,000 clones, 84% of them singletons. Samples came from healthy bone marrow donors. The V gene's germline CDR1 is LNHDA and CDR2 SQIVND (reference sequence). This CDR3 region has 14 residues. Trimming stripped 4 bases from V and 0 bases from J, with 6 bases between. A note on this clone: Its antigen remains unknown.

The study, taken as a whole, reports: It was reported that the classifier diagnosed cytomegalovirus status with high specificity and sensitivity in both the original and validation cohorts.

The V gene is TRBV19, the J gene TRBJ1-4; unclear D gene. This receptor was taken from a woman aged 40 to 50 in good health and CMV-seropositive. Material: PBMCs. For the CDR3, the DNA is TGTGCCAGTAGTAGTTCTGCAACTAATGAAAAACTGTTTTTT. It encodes CASSSSATNEKLFF.